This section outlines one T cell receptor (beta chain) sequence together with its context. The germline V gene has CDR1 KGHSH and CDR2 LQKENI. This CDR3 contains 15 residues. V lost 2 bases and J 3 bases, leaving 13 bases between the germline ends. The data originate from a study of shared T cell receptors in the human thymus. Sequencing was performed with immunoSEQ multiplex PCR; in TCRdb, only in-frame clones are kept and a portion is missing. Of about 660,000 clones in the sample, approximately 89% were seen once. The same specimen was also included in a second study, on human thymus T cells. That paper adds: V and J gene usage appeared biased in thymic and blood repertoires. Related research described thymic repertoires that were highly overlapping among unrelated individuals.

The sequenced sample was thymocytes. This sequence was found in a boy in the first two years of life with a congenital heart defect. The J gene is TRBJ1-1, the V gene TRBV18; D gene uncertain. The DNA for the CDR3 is TGTGCCAGCTCACCAGCGGGAACGGCGGACACTGAAGCTTTCTTT. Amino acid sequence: CASSPAGTADTEAFF.